This is a list of T cell receptor beta chains from one sample in a study of blood T cell repertoires in COVID-19. Produced via immunoSEQ multiplex PCR; TCRdb's table is partial and in-frame only. The data show 90,000 to 150,000 clones, around 81% seen once. Sequencing input: peripheral blood. The receptor set was obtained from a human donor in a cohort sampled during active COVID-19. Both conserved end residues are part of each CDR3. D genes are given only for firm matches. The size entry is marked missing in some rows and otherwise reads once, few, many or a size class.

D gene: TRBD1
J gene: TRBJ1-2
clone size: NA
V gene: TRBV19
CDR3 protein: CASSPLTTGWNGYTF
CDR3 DNA: TGTGCCAGTAGTCCTCTCACGACAGGGTGGAATGGCTACACCTTC

D gene: NA
J gene: TRBJ2-7
clone size: NA
V gene: TRBV7-2
CDR3 protein: CASSLLGGVSYEQYF
CDR3 DNA: TGTGCCAGCAGCTTACTAGGGGGGGTCAGCTACGAGCAGTACTTC

D gene: NA
J gene: TRBJ1-1
clone size: few
V gene: TRBV12-5
CDR3 protein: CASGLETGNTEAFF
CDR3 DNA: TGTGCTAGTGGTTTGGAGACAGGGAACACTGAAGCTTTCTTT

D gene: NA
J gene: TRBJ2-7
clone size: few
V gene: TRBV6-5
CDR3 protein: CASSYSRSDSYEQYF
CDR3 DNA: TGTGCCAGCAGTTACTCTCGCTCCGATAGCTACGAGCAGTACTTC

D gene: TRBD1
J gene: TRBJ2-1
clone size: few
V gene: TRBV10-3
CDR3 protein: CAISNVGGFKSLSSYNEQFF
CDR3 DNA: TGTGCCATCAGTAATGTAGGGGGCTTTAAAAGTTTAAGCTCCTACAATGAGCAGTTCTTC

D gene: NA
J gene: TRBJ1-2
clone size: NA
V gene: TRBV6-5
CDR3 protein: CASTGLGRGGSGYTF
CDR3 DNA: TGTGCCAGCACCGGACTGGGCAGGGGCGGATCAGGCTACACCTTC

D gene: NA
J gene: TRBJ2-1
clone size: NA
V gene: TRBV10-3
CDR3 protein: CAISAVANEQFF
CDR3 DNA: TGTGCCATCAGTGCGGTAGCAAATGAGCAGTTCTTC

D gene: TRBD1
J gene: TRBJ1-5
clone size: NA
V gene: TRBV15
CDR3 protein: CATSLDRGGKPQHF
CDR3 DNA: TGTGCCACCAGCCTCGACAGGGGTGGGAAGCCCCAGCATTTT

D gene: NA
J gene: TRBJ1-2
clone size: NA
V gene: TRBV28
CDR3 protein: CASRPGGTPGYTF
CDR3 DNA: TGTGCCAGCAGACCCGGGGGGACCCCTGGCTACACCTTC

D gene: NA
J gene: TRBJ2-1
clone size: NA
V gene: TRBV7-2
CDR3 protein: CASSLGRALGPHEQFF
CDR3 DNA: TGTGCCAGCAGCTTAGGGCGGGCCCTCGGGCCGCATGAGCAGTTCTTC

D gene: TRBD1
J gene: TRBJ2-3
clone size: once
V gene: TRBV19
CDR3 protein: CASTLGGLTGVGPDTQYF
CDR3 DNA: TGTGCCAGTACATTGGGAGGTCTGACAGGGGTCGGGCCAGATACGCAGTATTTT

D gene: NA
J gene: TRBJ1-1
clone size: NA
V gene: TRBV29-1
CDR3 protein: CSVPFGATEAFF
CDR3 DNA: TGCAGCGTGCCCTTTGGGGCAACTGAAGCTTTCTTT

D gene: TRBD1
J gene: TRBJ2-3
clone size: NA
V gene: TRBV6-5
CDR3 protein: CASSLQGAVDTQYF
CDR3 DNA: TGTGCCAGCAGTTTACAGGGGGCGGTAGATACGCAGTATTTT

D gene: NA
J gene: TRBJ1-2
clone size: NA
V gene: TRBV9
CDR3 protein: CASSATGHYGYTF
CDR3 DNA: TGTGCCAGCAGTGCCACAGGGCACTATGGCTACACCTTC

D gene: NA
J gene: TRBJ1-6
clone size: NA
V gene: TRBV7-2
CDR3 protein: CASSSGASARAPLHF
CDR3 DNA: TGTGCCAGCAGCTCAGGGGCCTCAGCCAGGGCACCCCTCCACTTT

D gene: NA
J gene: TRBJ1-2
clone size: NA
V gene: TRBV15
CDR3 protein: CATSPPGEGRGYTF
CDR3 DNA: TGTGCCACCAGCCCCCCAGGGGAGGGTAGAGGCTACACCTTC

D gene: TRBD1
J gene: TRBJ1-4
clone size: NA
V gene: TRBV6-2/TRBV6-3
CDR3 protein: CASSKGQGWNEKLFF
CDR3 DNA: TGTGCCAGCAGTAAGGGACAGGGTTGGAATGAAAAACTGTTTTTT